This T cell receptor (beta chain) was documented in a study of blood T cells in healthy people across ages. Study observations and caveats: Donors of long life had a larger count of naive CD4+ cells and greater diversity than aged donors. The unsorted PBMCs prevented any conclusive comparison of naive versus antigen-experienced cells.

With a J-beta primer mix and a sample-barcoded 5' primer, a second PCR ran about 7 to 12 cycles. Every cDNA was tagged by a template-switch adaptor with 12 random nucleotides. TCRdb re-analysed the 5' RACE reads in MiXCR, keeping a single row per CDR3 protein. This table holds around 1,100,000 distinct CDR3 sequences, around two fifths found once. Germline V lookup: CDR1 MGHRA, CDR2 YSYEKL. V was shortened by 0 bases and J by 13 bases, with 15 bases between the two germline ends. The CDR3 spans 13 residues. Note on this clonotype: Its specificity is unknown.

Each donor had 9 to 10 milliliters of peripheral blood drawn. Sequences were obtained from blood. This sequence originates from a man between 18 and 35 years old in good health. This chain uses TRBV4-1 with TRBJ2-5; D possibly corresponds to TRBD1 (5 bases). Here the CDR3 reads CASSQDTQTVRYF. CDR3 DNA sequence: TGCGCCAGCAGCCAAGATACCCAGACAGTTCGGTACTTC.